This TCR beta chain stems from a study of Graves' ophthalmopathy and Graves' hyperthyroidism. Study overall: Before any treatment was given, at initial diagnosis, peripheral blood was collected. The study's findings and limits: With a specificity of about 73% and a sensitivity of over 65%, the model predicted ophthalmopathy progression. Most clonotypes expanded in thyroid above 0.001 frequency were present in blood too.

CAS ≥3, NOSPECS ≥4, moderate-to-severe activity and duration under 3 months marked donors with ophthalmopathy. Amplified material comprised TCR beta CDR3 regions derived from RNA transcripts. Amplification began with first-round RT-PCR using HTBI primers, then second-round multiplex PCR was performed. TCRdb reanalysed the multiplex PCR reads using MiXCR and keeps one entry per CDR3 protein. The sample holds almost 750,000 distinct CDR3 sequences, around 40% seen once. As concerns this clonotype: Its target is unknown.

The sequence was collected from an adult man with Graves' ophthalmopathy. The sequenced sample was peripheral blood.

CDR3 loop: CASSLDRSRNEKLFF. The DNA for the CDR3 is TGTGCCAGCAGTCTCGACAGGAGCAGAAATGAAAAACTGTTTTTT. V gene TRBV25-1 combines with J gene TRBJ1-4, with D possibly being TRBD1 (6 bases). This CDR3 spans 15 amino acids. V was clipped by 5 bases and J by 5 bases, with 15 bases between them. Germline V CDR1 and CDR2: MGHDK, SYGVNS.